These 8 T cell receptor beta chains were sequenced from one sample in a study of T-cell reconstitution after alpha-beta-depleted transplantation in children. Unique molecular identifiers tagged the TCRbeta library. TCRdb independently ran MiXCR on the PCR reads; one entry per CDR3 protein. The sample includes about 600,000 distinct CDR3 sequences, roughly 23% seen only once; the top ten take approximately 14%. The sequencing here drew on PBMCs, mostly from graft donor cells, taken 360 days after TCRalphabeta/CD19-depleted stem cell transplant. Every receptor here comes from a boy under two years old who had a stem cell transplant for acute myeloid leukemia, so the T cells may come from the graft donor.

In DNA, the CDR3 is TGTGCCAGCAGCCCCTCATGGGGTCAAGGCTACGGGGATTACGAGCAGTACTTC. It specifies CASSPSWGQGYGDYEQYF. V is TRBV7-6 and J is TRBJ2-7, with a tentative D call TRBD2 (5 bases). Looked up from germline, CDR1 is SGHVS and CDR2 is FNYEAQ. There are 18 residues in the CDR3. Trimming took 5 bases from V and 4 from J, leaving 27 bases between them.

This chain links TRBV7-2 with TRBJ2-1; perhaps TRBD1 as D (5 bases). The V gene lost 1 base and the J gene lost 7 bases, with 11 bases spanning the gap. The CDR3 length is 14 residues. Germline CDR1 reads SGHTA; CDR2 reads FQGNSA. CDR3 loop: CASSLDFRANEQFF. CDR3 DNA: TGTGCCAGCAGCTTAGATTTCAGGGCTAATGAGCAGTTCTTC.

The rearrangement links TRBV6-5 to TRBJ1-1; D unresolved. The CDR3 runs to 12 residues. The V gene's germline CDR1 is MNHEY and CDR2 SVGAGI. Trimming stripped 10 bases from V and 3 bases from J, with 12 bases between. CDR3 region: CATRMTDTEAFF. The CDR3 DNA is TGTGCCACCCGAATGACGGACACTGAAGCTTTCTTT.

This chain uses TRBV5-4 with TRBJ1-1, with 12 bases lining up with TRBD1. The CDR3 totals 17 residues. Germline V gene data show CDR1 as SGHNT and CDR2 as YYREEE (reference sequence). V was clipped by 1 base and J by 0 bases; unmatched bases: 4. CDR3 DNA sequence: TGTGCCAGCAGCTTGAGGGACAGGGGGCCGTTGAACACTGAAGCTTTCTTT. Translating gives CASSLRDRGPLNTEAFF.

This clonotype was observed at least ten times. V is TRBV12-3 or TRBV12-4 and J is TRBJ2-6; a weak D match, TRBD1 (5 bases). The CDR3 has 16 residues. V was trimmed by 5 bases and J by 1 base, leaving 12 bases between them. The CDR3 here is CASSRGTLSGANVLTF. The CDR3 DNA sequence: TGTGCCAGCAGTAGGGGAACCTTATCTGGGGCCAACGTCCTGACTTTC.

CDR3 in DNA: TGTGCCAGCCGGACAGGGTCCCCCTACAATGAGCAGTTCTTC. Its protein product is CASRTGSPYNEQFF. The chain couples TRBV2 to TRBJ2-1; 8 bases are a match to TRBD1. V dropped 8 bases and J dropped 2; count of bases not matched to a gene: 5. This CDR3 region has 14 residues. CDR1 is SNHLY and CDR2 is FYNNEI in the germline V gene.

The chain combines TRBV20-1 with TRBJ2-7; D call uncertain. V was trimmed by 0 bases and J by 5 bases, leaving 8 bases between them. The CDR3 sequence is 12 residues long. From germline, CDR1 is DFQATT and CDR2 SNEGSKA (reference sequence). The CDR3 here is CSARDNGDEQYF. CDR3 nucleotide sequence: TGCAGTGCTAGAGATAATGGGGACGAGCAGTACTTC.

The rearrangement links TRBV30 to TRBJ2-3; possible D gene TRBD2, 6 bases. The CDR3 length is 16 residues. Germline V lookup: CDR1 GTSNPN, CDR2 SVGIG (reference sequence). V was pared by 4 bases and J by 0 bases, with 17 bases between. The CDR3 sequence is CAWTPSGGVSTDTQYF. CDR3 bases: TGTGCCTGGACCCCCTCCGGCGGGGTTAGCACAGATACGCAGTATTTT.